These 16 T cell receptor beta chains came from one sample sequenced in a study of siplizumab effects on memory and regulatory T cells. Generated by immunoSEQ multiplex PCR, the TCRdb table keeps only in-frame clones and is missing some. The sample lists about 120,000 clones, approximately 94% seen once, with around 1.7% in the top ten. The sample consisted of non-Treg CD4+ T cells sorted from blood. These receptors came from a human donor in good health.

The chain combines TRBV18 with TRBJ1-3; the D gene is possibly TRBD1 (6 bases). Looked up from germline, CDR1 is KGHSH and CDR2 is LQKENI. This CDR3 has 16 residues. V shed 2 bases and J shed 0 bases, with 11 bases lying between them. CDR3 in amino acids: CASSPNGRGSGNTIYF. The CDR3 DNA reads as TGTGCCAGCTCACCAAATGGCAGGGGCTCTGGAAACACCATATATTTT.

This chain connects TRBV4-1 to TRBJ1-5; D is ambiguous. Per germline, CDR1 MGHRA and CDR2 YSYEKL. CDR3 length: 15 amino acids. Trimming took off 0 bases at V and 3 bases at J, with 9 bases between the two ends. The CDR3 sequence: CASSQETTINQPQHF. The CDR3 coding sequence is TGCGCCAGCAGCCAAGAGACGACAATCAATCAGCCCCAGCATTTT.

The genes are TRBV18 and TRBJ1-3; TRBD1 agrees at 8 bases. The length of the CDR3 is 16 residues. The germline V gene has CDR1 KGHSH and CDR2 LQKENI. The V segment lost 2 bases and the J segment 4 bases; nucleotides outside the gene matches: 7. The CDR3 DNA follows: TGTGCCAGCTCACCAGCCGCAGGGGGCTTGGGAAACACCATATATTTT. Its translation: CASSPAAGGLGNTIYF.

Only one count was recorded for this clone. The V call is TRBV7-9, the J call TRBJ2-7, with 8 positions matching TRBD1. The CDR3 has 13 residues. Trimming cost V 7 bases and J 2 bases; bases outside gene matches: 4. The germline CDR1 and CDR2 sequences are SEHNR and FQNEAQ (reference sequence). CDR3 in amino acids: CASTRGPAYEQYF. The CDR3 bases are TGTGCCAGCACCAGGGGGCCGGCCTACGAGCAGTACTTC.

The chain combines TRBV18 with TRBJ1-5, with no clear D. CDR3 length: 13 amino acids. CDR1 is KGHSH and CDR2 is LQKENI in the germline V gene. V shed 2 bases and J shed 5 bases, with 7 bases lying between them. The CDR3, as DNA: TGTGCCAGCTCACCATCGGCAGATCAGCCCCAGCATTTT. Translation gives CASSPSADQPQHF.

The chain employs TRBV5-1 and TRBJ2-2; 15 bases agree with TRBD2. This CDR3 has 17 amino acids. Germline assignment: CDR1 SGHRS and CDR2 YFSETQ. Trimming removed 0 bases from V and 4 bases from J; junction bases left unmatched: 1. CDR3 region: CASSLAGLAGGTGELFF. The CDR3 DNA follows: TGCGCCAGCAGCTTGGCGGGACTAGCGGGAGGCACCGGGGAGCTGTTTTTT. The complete variable domain, with remaining parts taken from reference TRBV5-1 and TRBJ2-2, reads KAGVTQTPRYLIKTRGQQVTLSCSPISGHRSVSWYQQTPGQGLQFLFEYFSETQRNKGNFPGRFSGRQFSNSRSEMNVSTLELGDSALYLCASSLAGLAGGTGELFFGEGSRLTVL.

Note on this clone: Relative to the germline gene, one junction end is altered; a read error may explain this. The chain links TRBV7-7 to TRBJ2-1; no reliable D call. The germline gives CDR1 SSHAT, CDR2 FNYEAQ (reference sequence). This CDR3 is built from 15 residues. In nucleotides, the CDR3 is TGTGCTAGCAGCTTAGCTGGAGCATCCTACAATGAGCAGTTCTTC. Protein: CASSLAGASYNEQFF.

The chain's CDR3 is CASSLRGTSYNEQFF. CDR3 coding DNA: TGTGCCAGCAGCTTAAGAGGGACTTCCTACAATGAGCAGTTCTTC. The rearrangement uses TRBV7-9 and TRBJ2-1, with D perhaps matching TRBD2 (6 bases). The germline V gene has CDR1 SEHNR and CDR2 FQNEAQ (reference sequence). Between the trimmed V and J ends, which lost 2 bases and 1 base, there was a span of 9 bases. CDR3 length equals 15 residues.

The V gene is TRBV7-9, the J gene TRBJ1-1; 10 bases fit TRBD1. The CDR3 is 12 amino acids. Germline-derived CDR1 and CDR2 are SEHNR and FQNEAQ (reference sequence). V was clipped by 5 bases and J by 11 bases; unmatched bases: 5. The chain's CDR3 is CASSPQDRGAFF. CDR3 in DNA: TGTGCCAGCAGCCCCCAGGACAGGGGGGCTTTCTTT.

This clone appeared a single time. The chain carries TRBV4-1 and TRBJ1-1; possibly TRBD1 for D (5 bases). This CDR3 spans 15 amino acids. Germline CDR1 reads MGHRA; CDR2 reads YSYEKL. The ends were cut back, 1 base at V and 1 base at J, with 10 bases in the middle. Here the CDR3 reads CASSQGGGGNTEAFF. CDR3 sequence (DNA): TGCGCCAGCAGCCAAGGAGGTGGGGGGAACACTGAAGCTTTCTTT.

The gene calls are TRBV29-1 and TRBJ2-3; D is undetermined. From germline, CDR1 is SQVTM and CDR2 ANQGSEA. Trimming took off 3 bases at V and 1 base at J, with 5 bases between the two ends. The CDR3 is made up of 12 amino acids. The DNA for the CDR3 is TGCAGCGTTGAGGTCGGCACAGATACGCAGTATTTT. It encodes CSVEVGTDTQYF.

The chain joins TRBV5-1 to TRBJ2-1; 8 bases agree with TRBD2. Germline CDR1 and CDR2: SGHRS and YFSETQ. The CDR3 contains 15 residues. The J segment lost 5 bases and the V segment lost 5 bases, leaving 9 bases of the junction unmatched. As DNA, the CDR3 is TGCGCCAGCAGATCCCGGACTAGCAGTAACAATGAGCAGTTCTTC. Translation gives CASRSRTSSNNEQFF.

The chain recombines TRBV19 with TRBJ1-4; D not resolved. From germline, CDR1 is LNHDA and CDR2 SQIVND (reference sequence). V gave up 4 bases and J gave up 3 bases, with 6 bases separating them. The CDR3 is 13 amino acids. The CDR3 region is CASSTGSNEKLFF. Written as DNA, the CDR3 is TGTGCCAGTAGTACCGGGTCTAATGAAAAACTGTTTTTT.

The genes are TRBV27 and TRBJ2-7; 11 positions match TRBD2. Germline CDR1 is MNHEY and CDR2 is SMNVEV (reference sequence). The CDR3 totals 14 residues. The J segment lost 4 bases and the V segment lost 5 bases, leaving 4 bases of the junction unmatched. CDR3 loop: CASSRLAGFYEQYF. Written as DNA, the CDR3 is TGTGCCAGCAGTAGACTAGCGGGATTTTACGAGCAGTACTTC.

The chain has TRBV6-1 and TRBJ1-2; TRBD1 agrees at 8 bases. The CDR3 contains 12 residues. The V gene's germline CDR1 is MNHNS and CDR2 SASEGT. J gave up 8 bases and V 5 bases, and 4 bases lay outside the gene matches. CDR3: CASSSTGVGYTF. As DNA, the CDR3 is TGTGCCAGCAGTTCGACAGGGGTGGGCTACACCTTC.

The chain combines TRBV5-1 with TRBJ2-3; either TRBD1 or TRBD2 may fit D (6 bases each). V was shortened by 8 bases and J by 2 bases, with 18 bases between the two germline ends. The V gene's germline CDR1 is SGHRS and CDR2 YFSETQ. This CDR3 region has 15 residues. CDR3: CASTGLADPTDTQYF. Here the CDR3 DNA reads TGCGCCAGTACAGGGTTAGCGGACCCCACAGATACGCAGTATTTT.